Below, one T cell receptor (beta chain) is given with its context. Its antigen is still unknown. This sample was taken from a study of Graves' ophthalmopathy and Graves' hyperthyroidism. For the study at large: The blood sample was drawn at first diagnosis and before any treatment.

RNA transcripts were the template, and TCR beta CDR3 regions were amplified from them. HTBI-primed first-round RT-PCR preceded second-round multiplex PCR. MiXCR, run by TCRdb on the multiplex PCR reads, gives a single entry per CDR3 protein. The profile shows about 620,000 distinct CDR3 sequences, about 20% of them singletons. Study findings and constraints: Ophthalmopathy was separated from stable hyperthyroidism by a 13-signature model with 87.88% sensitivity and over 70% specificity.

Germline V CDR1 and CDR2: SGHRS, YFSETQ. There are 14 residues in the CDR3. The ends were cut back, 2 bases at V and 0 bases at J, with 8 bases in the middle. Stable hyperthyroidism meant no progression to ophthalmopathy within 18 months of follow-up. The chain uses TRBV5-1 and TRBJ1-1; D not certain. This receptor was taken from a woman younger than 35 with stable Graves' hyperthyroidism. Some clones in this sample may be carry-over from other donors' samples. The sample consisted of peripheral blood. CDR3 nucleotide sequence: TGCGCCAGCAGCTTATCTGACCTGAACACTGAAGCTTTCTTT. As protein: CASSLSDLNTEAFF.